Included here is one T cell receptor beta chain sequence, with context. Germline assignment: CDR1 LNHNV and CDR2 YYDKDF (reference sequence). Trimming removed 1 base at V and 5 bases at J, with 8 bases between. The CDR3 totals 13 residues. Cohort 3 donors counted as recovered after two negative PCRs, clearance, or resolved symptoms. Original processing notes: Using reference gene primer amplification, nucleated cell counts were estimated. Only in-frame clones appear in the TCRdb table, and some are missing; sequencing was by immunoSEQ multiplex PCR. V and J calls and clone size are given by that table; D and trimming were obtained from the DNA. Of fewer than 600,000 clones listed, 88% were seen once; the top ten hold roughly 1.9%. This sample is drawn from a study of blood T cell repertoires in COVID-19. Study in general: Acute and convalescent COVID-19 samples came from the United States, Italy and Spain.

Input material: PBMCs or T cells enriched from blood (not recorded which). The chain links TRBV15 to TRBJ2-5; a possible D gene is TRBD2 (5 bases). This receptor was identified in a woman in her 40s who had recovered from COVID-19. As DNA, the CDR3 is TGTGCCACCAGCAGAGGACCGGGGGAGACCCAGTACTTC. This codes for CATSRGPGETQYF. Together with reference TRBV15 and TRBJ2-5, the CDR3 gives the full variable domain: DAMVIQNPRYQVTQFGKPVTLSCSQTLNHNVMYWYQQKSSQAPKLLFHYYDKDFNNEADTPDNFQSRRPNTSFCFLDIRSPGLGDTAMYLCATSRGPGETQYFGPGTRLLVL.